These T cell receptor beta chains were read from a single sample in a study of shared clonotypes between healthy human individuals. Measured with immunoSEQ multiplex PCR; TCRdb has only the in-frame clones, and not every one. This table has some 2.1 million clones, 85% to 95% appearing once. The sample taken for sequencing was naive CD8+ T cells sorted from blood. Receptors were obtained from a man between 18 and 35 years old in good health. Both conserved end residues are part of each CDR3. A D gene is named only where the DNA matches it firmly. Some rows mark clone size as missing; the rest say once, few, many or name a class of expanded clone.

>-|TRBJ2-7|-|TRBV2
TGTGCCAGCACGGACAGCTACGAGCAGTACTTC
CASTDSYEQYF
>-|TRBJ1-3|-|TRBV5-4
TGTGCCAGCAGCGTGGACGAGGAGGTTGGAAACACCATATATTTT
CASSVDEEVGNTIYF
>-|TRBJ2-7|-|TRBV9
TGTGCCAGCAGCGGGCTGGACGGGTACTACGAGCAGTACTTC
CASSGLDGYYEQYF
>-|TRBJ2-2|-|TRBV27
TGTGCCAGCAGTTTACAGACCGGGGAGCTGTTTTTT
CASSLQTGELFF
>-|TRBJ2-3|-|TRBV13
TGTGCCAGCACCGAAGACTACCCCGGCGACACAGATACGCAGTATTTT
CASTEDYPGDTDTQYF
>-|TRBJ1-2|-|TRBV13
TGTGCCAGCAGCTCCCGGACGGAGAGCCCCAACTATGGCTACACCTTC
CASSSRTESPNYGYTF
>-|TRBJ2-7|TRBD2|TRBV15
TGTGCCACCAGCAGAGCCGGGACTAGCCTCTACGAGCAGTACTTC
CATSRAGTSLYEQYF
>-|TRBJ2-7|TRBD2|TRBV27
TGTGCCAGCGCACTAGCGGAGAACTACGAGCAGTACTTC
CASALAENYEQYF
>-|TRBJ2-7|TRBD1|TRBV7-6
TGTGCCAGCAGCTTATACAGGGGGCTCGACGAGCAGTACTTC
CASSLYRGLDEQYF
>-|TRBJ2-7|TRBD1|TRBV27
TGTGCCAGCAGTTCGACAGGGGGCGCCTACGAGCAGTACTTC
CASSSTGGAYEQYF
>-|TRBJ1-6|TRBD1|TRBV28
TGTGCCAGCAGTTTGGACGGGACAGGGAGGTCCCTCCACTTT
CASSLDGTGRSLHF
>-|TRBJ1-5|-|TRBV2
TGTGCCAGCAGTGAGGTTATGGGGGATTATCAGCCCCAGCATTTT
CASSEVMGDYQPQHF
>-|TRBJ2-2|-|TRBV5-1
TGCGCCAGCAGCCCCCCCGCCGTTATAGGGGGGAACACCGGGGAGCTGTTTTTT
CASSPPAVIGGNTGELFF
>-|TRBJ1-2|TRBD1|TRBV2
TGTGCCAGCAGTGAGGGTCAGGGGGATAGCTATGGCTACACCTTC
CASSEGQGDSYGYTF
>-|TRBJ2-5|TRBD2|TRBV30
TGTGCCTGGAGTGCGTTGGCGGGAGTGGAGACCCAGTACTTC
CAWSALAGVETQYF
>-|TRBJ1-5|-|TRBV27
TGTGCCAGCAGTTTGATGGGGTATGAGGATCAGCCCCAGCATTTT
CASSLMGYEDQPQHF
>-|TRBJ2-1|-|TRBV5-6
TGTGCCAGCAGCTTAATGACTGCGGCCGCTTACAATGAGCAGTTCTTC
CASSLMTAAAYNEQFF
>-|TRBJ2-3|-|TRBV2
TGTGCCAGCAGTGGGACTGCTACTAGCACAGATACGCAGTATTTT
CASSGTATSTDTQYF
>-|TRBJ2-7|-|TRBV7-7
TGTGGTAGACATAGCTCCTACGAGCAGTACTTC
CGRHSSYEQYF
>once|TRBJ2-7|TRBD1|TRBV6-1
TGTGCCAGCAGAGGCCCGGGACAGGGCAACTACGAGCAGTACTTC
CASRGPGQGNYEQYF
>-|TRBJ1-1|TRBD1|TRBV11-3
TGTGCCAGCAGCGACGGGACAGTCAACACTGAAGCTTTCTTT
CASSDGTVNTEAFF
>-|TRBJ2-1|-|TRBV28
TGTGCCAGCAGTCCCTACAGCGGGCTAGCCTACAATGAGCAGTTCTTC
CASSPYSGLAYNEQFF
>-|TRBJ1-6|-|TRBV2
TGTGCCAGTGGAATCATCAGGGAGGCGGGGGGATCATATAATTCACCCCTCCACTTT
CASGIIREAGGSYNSPLHF
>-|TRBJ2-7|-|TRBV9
TGTGCCAGCAGCCCCGGGACTGTCTACGAGCAGTACTTC
CASSPGTVYEQYF
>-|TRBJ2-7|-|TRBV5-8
TGTGCCAGCAGCTTGACCAGGGAAGGGCAGTACTTC
CASSLTREGQYF
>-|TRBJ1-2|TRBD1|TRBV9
TGTGCCAGCAGAGAGCAGGGGGCCGGAGATAACTATGGCTACACCTTC
CASREQGAGDNYGYTF
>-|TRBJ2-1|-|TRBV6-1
TGTGCCAGCAGTGAGGGGGGTAGGTCCTACAATGAGCAGTTCTTC
CASSEGGRSYNEQFF
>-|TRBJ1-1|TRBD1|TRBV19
TGTGCCAGTAGTGCCGGACAGGGGGGTGACACTGAAGCTTTCTTT
CASSAGQGGDTEAFF
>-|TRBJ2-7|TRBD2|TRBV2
TGTGCCAGCAGGAGTAGCGGGGATGCCTACGAGCAGTACTTC
CASRSSGDAYEQYF
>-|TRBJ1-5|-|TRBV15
TGTGCCACCAGCAGTATAGTGACAGATGGGGCATATAGCAATCAGCCCCAGCATTTT
CATSSIVTDGAYSNQPQHF